This T cell receptor (beta chain) originates from a study of cytomegalovirus exposure and HLA in healthy donors. Study as a whole: Drawn from HLA-typed donors, 65 million to 100 million unique TCRs were held in an early data release.

With respect to this clone: Antigen unknown.

The CDR3 extends over 12 amino acids. V was shortened by 0 bases and J by 7 bases, with 7 bases between the two germline ends. Germline V lookup: CDR1 SGHRS, CDR2 YFSETQ. Overall study findings and caveats: Later analysis suggested links between common viral pathogens and several top significant clusters. Sequencing depth roughly uniform across donors was assumed in presence/absence analyses. Later, an analysis showed that TCR beta chains associated with HLA were more clonally expanded than others that were equally common.

The PCR used 60 Vbeta and 13 Jbeta primers. Libraries were prepared by immunoSEQ multiplex PCR; TCRdb keeps only in-frame clonotypes and omits some of them. The sample includes 88,000 or so clones, more than 50% of them seen just once. J is TRBJ1-2 and V is TRBV5-1; D remains unclear. The clonotype was recovered from a male donor in good health and CMV-seropositive. Sequenced: PBMCs. CDR3 in DNA: TGCGCCAGCAGCTTGGACCTCGGTGGCTACACCTTC. Its translation is CASSLDLGGYTF.